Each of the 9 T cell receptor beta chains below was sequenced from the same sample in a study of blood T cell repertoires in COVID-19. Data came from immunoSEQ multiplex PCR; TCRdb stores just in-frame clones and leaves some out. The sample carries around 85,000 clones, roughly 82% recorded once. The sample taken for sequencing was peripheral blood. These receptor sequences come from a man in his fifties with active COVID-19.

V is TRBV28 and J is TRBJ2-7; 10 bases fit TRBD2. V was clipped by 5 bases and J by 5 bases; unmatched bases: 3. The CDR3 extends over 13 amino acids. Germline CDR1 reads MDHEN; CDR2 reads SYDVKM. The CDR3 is CASSTGLANEQYF. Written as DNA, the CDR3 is TGTGCCAGCAGTACGGGACTAGCGAACGAGCAGTACTTC.

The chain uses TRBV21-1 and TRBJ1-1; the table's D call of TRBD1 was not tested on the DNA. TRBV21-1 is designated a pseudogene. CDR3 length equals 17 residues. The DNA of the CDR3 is TGTGCCAGCAGCAAAGCTCATTTAATCGACAGACCGGCTGAAGCTTTCTTT. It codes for CASSKAHLIDRPAEAFF.

The CDR3 nucleotides read TGTGCCAGCAGCTTAAACAGGGGGCAACTGGGAGAGACCCAGTACTTC. Amino acids: CASSLNRGQLGETQYF. This chain uses TRBV7-2 with TRBJ2-5, with 9 bases that match TRBD1. This CDR3 spans 16 amino acids. In germline, CDR1 is SGHTA, CDR2 FQGNSA. Trimming took 2 bases from V and 4 from J; bases not matched to a gene: 8.

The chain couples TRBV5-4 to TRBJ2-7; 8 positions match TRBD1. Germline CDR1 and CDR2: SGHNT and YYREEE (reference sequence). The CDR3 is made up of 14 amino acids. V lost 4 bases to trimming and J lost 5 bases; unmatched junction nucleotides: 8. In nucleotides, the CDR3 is TGTGCCAGCAGCACGGGAGCGGACAGGGACGAGCAGTACTTC. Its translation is CASSTGADRDEQYF.

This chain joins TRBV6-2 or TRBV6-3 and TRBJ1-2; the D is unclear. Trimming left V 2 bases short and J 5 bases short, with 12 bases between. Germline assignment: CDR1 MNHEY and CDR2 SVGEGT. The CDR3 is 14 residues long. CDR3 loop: CASSYLGSDYGYTF. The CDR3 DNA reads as TGTGCCAGCAGTTACCTTGGCAGCGATTATGGCTACACCTTC.

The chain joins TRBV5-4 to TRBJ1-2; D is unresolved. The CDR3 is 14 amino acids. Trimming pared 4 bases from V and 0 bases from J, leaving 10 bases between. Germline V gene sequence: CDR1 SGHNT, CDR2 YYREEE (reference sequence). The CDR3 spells CASSPDSSNYGYTF. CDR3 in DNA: TGTGCCAGCAGCCCTGACTCGTCTAACTATGGCTACACCTTC.

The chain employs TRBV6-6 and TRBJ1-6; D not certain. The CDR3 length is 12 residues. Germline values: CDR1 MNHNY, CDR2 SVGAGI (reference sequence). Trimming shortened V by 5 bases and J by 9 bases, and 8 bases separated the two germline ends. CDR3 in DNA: TGTGCCAGCAGTAGCACAGTTTCACCCCTCCACTTT. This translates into CASSSTVSPLHF.

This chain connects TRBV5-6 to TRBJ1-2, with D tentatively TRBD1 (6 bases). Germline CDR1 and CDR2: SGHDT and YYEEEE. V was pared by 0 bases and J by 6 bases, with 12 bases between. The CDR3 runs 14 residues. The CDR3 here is CASSLAGQTNGYTF. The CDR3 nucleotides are TGTGCCAGCAGCTTGGCCGGACAGACGAATGGCTACACCTTC.

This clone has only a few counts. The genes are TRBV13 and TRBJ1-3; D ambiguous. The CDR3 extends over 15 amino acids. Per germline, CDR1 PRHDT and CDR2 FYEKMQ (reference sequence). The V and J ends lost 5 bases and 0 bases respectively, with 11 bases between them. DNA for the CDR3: TGTGCCAGCAGCCCCCGGGTCCTCTCTGGAAACACCATATATTTT. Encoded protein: CASSPRVLSGNTIYF.